Given below is one T cell receptor beta chain in context. The data originate from a study of blood T cell repertoires in COVID-19. Study context: Acute and convalescent COVID-19 specimens originated in the United States, Italy and Spain. Sample material is recorded as cDNA or gDNA derived from T cells, B-cell-depleted T cells, or PBMCs.

Original processing notes: For nucleated cells, counts were estimated from reference gene primer amplification. The data were produced by immunoSEQ multiplex PCR, yet TCRdb's version contains in-frame clones alone and is incomplete. V and J calls plus clone size are reproduced from that table; the DNA served to infer D and trimming. This sample has around 140,000 clones; 85% to 90% occur once, and the top ten carry around 15%. Seattle participants joined during active infection and were tracked over time. With 1 base clipped from V and 2 bases from J, the junction kept 5 bases outside the gene matches. This CDR3 is built from 16 residues. In germline, CDR1 is LGHDT, CDR2 YNNKEL (reference sequence).

The sample comprised peripheral blood. V usage is TRBV3-1 (or the pseudogene TRBV3-2) and J usage is TRBJ2-5, with TRBD2 identical over 9 bases. The sequence was collected from a young man with COVID-19, enrolled during active disease. CDR3 in amino acids: CASSQGVLAGQETQYF. DNA for the CDR3: TGTGCCAGCAGCCAAGGGGTGCTAGCGGGACAAGAGACCCAGTACTTC.